A single sample gave rise to the 29 T cell receptor beta chains below, sequenced in a study of beta chain features in type 1 diabetes. Of the isolated RNA, all was reverse transcribed, and so the sequenced material was expressed TCRB transcripts. Sequencing was performed with immunoSEQ multiplex PCR; in TCRdb, only in-frame clones are kept and a portion is missing. The sample yields 120,000 to 150,000 clones, 10% seen once. Material: naive CD4+ T cells from blood. The receptors shown here come from a man between 18 and 35 years old in good health.

The rearrangement links TRBV19 to TRBJ2-5, with TRBD1 identical over 11 bases. CDR1 is LNHDA, CDR2 SQIVND, per germline (reference sequence). The length of the CDR3 is 15 residues. The V segment lost 6 bases and the J segment 5 bases; nucleotides outside the gene matches: 8. The CDR3 sequence: CASSRTGGASETQYF. The CDR3 DNA reads TGTGCCAGTAGCCGGACAGGGGGCGCTTCGGAGACCCAGTACTTC.

This chain links TRBV7-2 with TRBJ2-5; 9 nucleotides align to TRBD2. With V trimmed by 5 bases and J by 5 bases, 12 bases remained unmatched. CDR1 and CDR2 (germline): SGHTA, FQGNSA. The CDR3 is made up of 16 amino acids. The CDR3 sequence is CASSRLGGGAGETQYF. The CDR3 DNA reads TGTGCCAGCAGCCGACTTGGCGGGGGGGCCGGGGAGACCCAGTACTTC. The whole variable domain, filled in from reference TRBV7-2 and TRBJ2-5, reads GAGVSQSPSNKVTEKGKDVELRCDPISGHTALYWYRQSLGQGLEFLIYFQGNSAPDKSGLPSDRFSAERTGGSVSTLTIQRTQQEDSAVYLCASSRLGGGAGETQYFGPGTRLLVL.

V usage is TRBV20-1 and J usage is TRBJ2-7; 7 positions agree with TRBD1. This CDR3 region has 11 residues. V lost 3 bases to trimming and J lost 9 bases; unmatched junction nucleotides: 5. Looked up from germline, CDR1 is DFQATT and CDR2 is SNEGSKA (reference sequence). The CDR3 loop reads CSASTGVGQYF. The CDR3 region has the DNA TGCAGTGCTAGCACAGGGGTCGGGCAGTACTTC.

This chain uses TRBV7-8 with TRBJ1-2, with TRBD1 as a possible D gene (6 bases). The germline gives CDR1 SGHVS, CDR2 FQNEAQ. This CDR3 contains 14 residues. V was pared by 1 base and J by 7 bases, with 13 bases between. As DNA, the CDR3 is TGTGCCAGCAGCTTAGTGGACAGTGGTTTTGGCTACACCTTC. Translation gives CASSLVDSGFGYTF.

The chain has TRBV4-3 and TRBJ1-2; D possibly corresponds to TRBD1 (6 bases). Germline-derived CDR1 and CDR2 are LGHNA and YSLEER. The CDR3 runs 15 residues. Trimming took off 4 bases at V and 4 bases at J, with 16 bases between the two ends. CDR3 protein: CASSRLRGGGYGYTF. The CDR3 DNA reads TGCGCCAGCAGCCGCTTGAGGGGGGGAGGCTATGGCTACACCTTC.

This clone was detected a few times. The chain has TRBV6-1 and TRBJ2-5; D is perhaps TRBD1 (5 bases). Trimming removed 4 bases at V and 4 bases at J, with 13 bases between. This CDR3 has 14 residues. CDR1 and CDR2 from the germline V gene are MNHNS and SASEGT. Here the CDR3 DNA reads TGTGCCAGCAGTGCCGACAGACTTATAGAGACCCAGTACTTC. Translating gives CASSADRLIETQYF.

This clone was counted a few times. This chain connects TRBV27 to TRBJ2-3; 7 bases fit TRBD1. This CDR3 has 17 residues. The germline V gene has CDR1 MNHEY and CDR2 SMNVEV (reference sequence). V lost 1 base and J lost 3; bases outside the gene matches: 10. CDR3 DNA: TGTGCCAGCAGTTTATTCCCAGGGGGATTTGGTACAGATACGCAGTATTTT. Its translation is CASSLFPGGFGTDTQYF.

This clone was picked up a small number of times. The CDR3 region has the DNA TGTGCCAGCAGCTTAGGAGACAGGGACGGAGAGACCCAGTACTTC. It translates to CASSLGDRDGETQYF. J is TRBJ2-5 and V is TRBV7-2, with TRBD1 identical over 7 bases. The junction had 6 bases not matched to a gene; V was cut back by 1 base and J by 4 bases. The CDR3 has 15 amino acids. Germline loops: CDR1 SGHTA, CDR2 FQGNSA.

The table lists this clone with a few counts. The V and J genes are TRBV6-1 and TRBJ2-1; 7 bases fit TRBD1. CDR1 is MNHNS, CDR2 SASEGT, per germline. V gave up 4 bases and J gave up 2 bases; unmatched junction bases: 2. This CDR3 has 14 amino acids. The CDR3 here is CASSGQGPYNEQFF. CDR3 nucleotide sequence: TGTGCCAGCAGTGGACAGGGTCCCTACAATGAGCAGTTCTTC.

In this sample, this clone turned up a few times. The chain couples TRBV2 to TRBJ2-4; 8 nucleotides align to TRBD1. V lost 7 bases, J lost 6 bases, and 11 bases stayed unmatched. The CDR3 runs 15 residues. Germline V gene lookup returns CDR1 SNHLY and CDR2 FYNNEI. CDR3 nucleotide sequence: TGTGCCAGCATGGGGGATCGGACAGGGAGAAACATTCAGTACTTC. Translated: CASMGDRTGRNIQYF.

The rearrangement uses TRBV29-1 and TRBJ2-2, with 9 positions matching TRBD1. This CDR3 spans 15 amino acids. V lost 3 bases to trimming and J lost 5 bases; unmatched junction nucleotides: 7. The V gene's germline CDR1 is SQVTM and CDR2 ANQGSEA. Written as DNA, the CDR3 is TGCAGCGTTGATTTAGCGGACAGGGGAACCGGGGAGCTGTTTTTT. This sequence encodes CSVDLADRGTGELFF.

V usage is TRBV5-1 and J usage is TRBJ1-2, with D perhaps TRBD1 (6 bases). Trimming took 2 bases from V and 2 from J, leaving 10 bases between them. The CDR3 runs to 14 residues. Germline CDR1 and CDR2: SGHRS and YFSETQ. The CDR3 here is CASSLGDTNYGYTF. CDR3 DNA: TGCGCCAGCAGCTTAGGGGACACCAACTATGGCTACACCTTC. Variable domain in full (rest from reference TRBV5-1 and TRBJ1-2): KAGVTQTPRYLIKTRGQQVTLSCSPISGHRSVSWYQQTPGQGLQFLFEYFSETQRNKGNFPGRFSGRQFSNSRSEMNVSTLELGDSALYLCASSLGDTNYGYTFGSGTRLTVV.

The V call is TRBV7-2, the J call TRBJ2-7; D perhaps matches TRBD2 (5 bases). This CDR3 is 15 amino acids long. With 3 bases removed from V and 3 bases from J, the gap between germline ends came to 15 bases. Per germline, CDR1 SGHTA and CDR2 FQGNSA. The CDR3 spells CASSFMVSDLYEQYF. The CDR3, as DNA: TGTGCCAGCAGCTTCATGGTTAGCGACCTCTACGAGCAGTACTTC.

This clone was seen more than once but under ten times. This chain links TRBV15 with TRBJ1-2, with 12 bases lining up with TRBD1. Germline assignment: CDR1 LNHNV and CDR2 YYDKDF (reference sequence). This CDR3 comprises 16 residues. V lost 4 bases, J lost 3 bases, and 6 bases stayed unmatched. The CDR3 reads CATSTGTGGADYGYTF. Written as DNA, the CDR3 is TGTGCCACCAGCACCGGGACAGGGGGCGCAGACTATGGCTACACCTTC.

The V gene is TRBV6-4, the J gene TRBJ2-3; unclear D gene. The CDR3 is 13 residues long. V was shortened by 2 bases and J by 3 bases, with 6 bases between the two germline ends. Germline V gene sequence: CDR1 MRHNA, CDR2 SNTAGT. CDR3 region: CASSDPGTDTQYF. CDR3 sequence (DNA): TGTGCCAGCAGTGACCCGGGTACAGATACGCAGTATTTT.

The chain recombines TRBV5-6 with TRBJ2-7; 11 positions match TRBD2. Unmatched junction bases numbered 9, after V lost 4 bases and J lost 3 bases. The V gene's germline CDR1 is SGHDT and CDR2 YYEEEE. This CDR3 is built from 16 residues. The CDR3 region is CASSPIRLAGHYEQYF. For the CDR3, the DNA is TGTGCCAGCAGCCCAATTAGACTAGCGGGGCACTACGAGCAGTACTTC. Full variable domain (remainder filled in from reference TRBV5-6 and TRBJ2-7): DAGVTQSPTHLIKTRGQQVTLRCSPKSGHDTVSWYQQALGQGPQFIFQYYEEEERQRGNFPDRFSGHQFPNYSSELNVNALLLGDSALYLCASSPIRLAGHYEQYFGPGTRLTVT.

This chain connects TRBV5-8 to TRBJ2-6; tentatively, D is TRBD1 (5 bases). Germline CDR1 SGHTS, CDR2 YDEGEE. This CDR3 comprises 16 residues. The V end lost 0 bases, the J end lost 0 bases, and 7 bases lay between the germline ends. The CDR3 DNA follows: TGTGCCAGCAGCTTGGAGGGGTACTCTGGGGCCAACGTCCTGACTTTC. Its translation: CASSLEGYSGANVLTF.

This clone was seen only a few times. V is TRBV9 and J is TRBJ2-1; 11 nucleotides match TRBD2. CDR1 is SGDLS, CDR2 YYNGEE, per germline. The CDR3 totals 16 residues. V lost 3 bases to trimming and J lost 2 bases; unmatched junction nucleotides: 4. Here the CDR3 reads CASSEDSGGAYNEQFF. CDR3 in DNA: TGTGCCAGCAGCGAGGATAGCGGGGGGGCCTACAATGAGCAGTTCTTC.

This clone was observed a few times. V is TRBV30 and J is TRBJ2-1; tentative D call: TRBD2 (5 bases). The V gene's germline CDR1 is GTSNPN and CDR2 SVGIG (reference sequence). V shed 0 bases and J shed 2 bases, with 11 bases lying between them. The CDR3 sequence is 15 residues long. The CDR3 nucleotides read TGTGCCTGGAGTGTGGACTCTCCCCCCTACAATGAGCAGTTCTTC. Translating gives CAWSVDSPPYNEQFF.

The gene calls are TRBV7-7 and TRBJ2-2; the D gene is possibly TRBD2 (5 bases). V shed 2 bases and J shed 6 bases, with 10 bases lying between them. The CDR3 has 14 residues. The germline CDR1 and CDR2 sequences are SSHAT and FNYEAQ (reference sequence). DNA of the CDR3: TGTGCCAGCAGCTTATTAGGCGGGCCCGGGGAGCTGTTTTTT. Translated, it gives CASSLLGGPGELFF.

The CDR3 region has the DNA TGTGCCAGCAGAGTCCCGGGACAGGGGTCAGATACGCAGTATTTT. As protein: CASRVPGQGSDTQYF. The chain employs TRBV2 and TRBJ2-3; the match to TRBD1 covers 10 bases. V shed 6 bases and J 4 bases; nucleotides not matched to a gene: 7. This CDR3 region has 15 residues. Per the germline V gene, CDR1 is SNHLY and CDR2 is FYNNEI.

This clone appeared a few times. This chain uses TRBV21-1 with TRBJ1-5; the listed D gene, TRBD1, was not tested against the DNA. TRBV21-1 is marked as a pseudogene. CDR3 length equals 15 residues. In DNA form, the CDR3 reads TGTGCCAGCACCCTTCAAGGGACAACTAATCAGCCCCAGCATTTT. Translated: CASTLQGTTNQPQHF.

This clone appeared a few times. The V gene is TRBV18, the J gene TRBJ2-5, with 8 bases lining up with TRBD1. The CDR3 contains 14 residues. CDR1 and CDR2 from the germline V gene are KGHSH and LQKENI. The J segment lost 5 bases and the V segment lost 3 bases, leaving 5 bases of the junction unmatched. CDR3 protein: CASSPRQGRETQYF. CDR3 DNA sequence: TGTGCCAGCTCACCGAGACAGGGGAGGGAGACCCAGTACTTC.

This chain uses TRBV19 with TRBJ1-3, with 9 positions matching TRBD1. CDR3 length: 16 residues. Germline loops: CDR1 LNHDA, CDR2 SQIVND (reference sequence). The V gene end was trimmed by 3 bases and the J gene end by 1 base; junction bases not matched to a gene: 4. CDR3 protein: CASSITGTGSGNTIYF. CDR3 coding DNA: TGTGCCAGTAGTATTACCGGGACAGGGTCTGGAAACACCATATATTTT.

This clone was found a few times. The chain combines TRBV7-8 with TRBJ2-1, with D unclear. With 5 bases removed from V and 0 bases from J, the gap between germline ends came to 5 bases. Germline V gene lookup returns CDR1 SGHVS and CDR2 FQNEAQ. The CDR3 runs 13 residues. The CDR3 bases are TGTGCCAGCAGCCGGAGCTCCTACAATGAGCAGTTCTTC. It translates to CASSRSSYNEQFF.

V usage is TRBV5-1 and J usage is TRBJ2-7; D possibly corresponds to TRBD1 (6 bases). Looked up from germline, CDR1 is SGHRS and CDR2 is YFSETQ. The length of the CDR3 is 13 residues. V dropped 4 bases and J dropped 3 bases, with 11 bases sitting between them. CDR3 DNA sequence: TGCGCCAGCAGCCCCCGGGACAACTACGAGCAGTACTTC. It yields the protein CASSPRDNYEQYF.

In its sample, this clone was seen a few times. The chain carries TRBV18 and TRBJ2-3, with D perhaps TRBD2 (6 bases). Trimming pared 9 bases from V and 2 bases from J, leaving 21 bases between. This CDR3 spans 16 amino acids. Germline V gene data show CDR1 as KGHSH and CDR2 as LQKENI. CDR3 sequence (DNA): TGTGCCAGTCCCCCCTCGACGCGGGGCATCACAGATACGCAGTATTTT. Its protein product is CASPPSTRGITDTQYF.

The genes are TRBV7-2 and TRBJ2-1; D not certain. Looked up from germline, CDR1 is SGHTA and CDR2 is FQGNSA. CDR3 length: 16 amino acids. The germline V and J ends were trimmed by 1 base and 0 bases, with 10 bases remaining between them. The CDR3 DNA sequence: TGTGCCAGCAGCTTAGGCGCCTCAATCTCCTACAATGAGCAGTTCTTC. This codes for CASSLGASISYNEQFF.

The gene calls are TRBV4-2 and TRBJ1-1, with 8 bases that match TRBD1. Losses at the gene ends were 7 bases for V and 8 bases for J; bases not matched to a gene: 6. Germline assignment: CDR1 LGHNA and CDR2 YNFKEQ. This CDR3 region has 12 residues. The CDR3 nucleotides read TGTGCCAGCACCATGACAGGGGCCGAAGCTTTCTTT. Translation gives CASTMTGAEAFF.